These 2 T cell receptor beta chains share one sample of origin, sequenced in a study of tumor-infiltrating lymphocytes in primary liver carcinoma. The 20-30 mg bulk tissue piece was not sorted before simultaneous RNA and DNA extraction. The template, about 550 ng total RNA, yielded TCR beta cDNA made with a constant-region primer. Sequencing libraries for TCR beta derived from three nested multiplex PCR rounds that used slightly modified ARM-PCR. PCR rounds one and two used TRBV1-TRBV30 forward primers with a C-beta reverse primer for approximately 11 cycles each. One entry per CDR3 protein, called by TCRdb with MiXCR from the multiplex PCR reads. This repertoire shows more than 85,000 distinct CDR3 sequences, roughly four fifths found once; its top ten account for 15% to 25%. Input material: liver tumor tissue from sampling region 3. Described subset: tumor region T3, left-lateral pole. The receptors were sampled from a man in his forties with primary liver carcinoma and hepatitis B virus infection.

The V call is TRBV4-1, the J call TRBJ2-7, with 13 nucleotides matching TRBD2. The CDR3 is 24 amino acids. Germline CDR1 is MGHRA and CDR2 is YSYEKL. CDR3 protein: CAGSRIEGQGRPTGTSGKMYEQYF. Here the CDR3 DNA reads TGCGCAGGCAGCCGAATAGAGGGGCAGGGTCGCCCGACCGGGACTAGCGGGAAGATGTACGAGCAGTACTTC.

For this clonotype: Germline is not matched at one junction end, which may reflect a read error. V is TRBV29-1 and J is TRBJ2-2; D might be TRBD1 or TRBD2, each matching 5 bases. The CDR3 length is 14 residues. Germline CDR1 reads SQVTM; CDR2 reads ANQGSEA. The CDR3 sequence: CSVLGPGPTGRLFF. CDR3 in DNA: TGCAGCGTCCTCGGTCCGGGACCCACCGGGCGGCTGTTCTTT.